The clone carrying this T cell receptor beta chain was detected only a few times. The target antigen is unknown. These data are taken from a study of CXCR4 blockade with PD-1 therapy in pancreatic cancer. Clones were read by immunoSEQ multiplex PCR, and TCRdb kept only the in-frame ones, dropping some. This table has some 3,300 clones, 40% to 60% appearing once. Between the trimmed V and J ends, which lost 2 bases and 0 bases, there was a span of 7 bases. This CDR3 comprises 14 residues. Per the germline V gene, CDR1 is KGHSH and CDR2 is LQKENI. Patients who provided the archived tumor blocks had not received neoadjuvant therapy before surgery. Broader study findings: Only TCRbeta chains were sequenced here. Convergent selection by common tumor antigens was suggested by nucleotide rearrangement counts. Tumor clonality averaged about 0.14 versus 0.054 in healthy blood, not predicting survival.

The TCR sequence derives from a human donor with pancreatic ductal adenocarcinoma. The specimen was tumor tissue. This chain uses TRBV18 with TRBJ1-1; D gene unclear. CDR3 in DNA: TGTGCCAGCTCACCAGACGGAATGAACACTGAAGCTTTCTTT. Translated: CASSPDGMNTEAFF.